The sequence of this T cell receptor (beta chain) was determined in a study of blood T cell repertoires in COVID-19. J lost 9 bases, V lost 0 bases, and 7 bases had no gene match. The germline CDR1 and CDR2 sequences are SGHNT and YENEEA. The CDR3 loop spans 14 amino acids. Data came from immunoSEQ multiplex PCR; TCRdb stores just in-frame clones and leaves some out. The table records approximately 200,000 clones, roughly 88% of them present only once. Cohort 3 recovery required two negative PCRs, clearance, or symptom resolution. This clone was detected only once. This TCR was sampled from a woman aged 25 to 45 who had recovered from COVID-19. The sequencing sample was made of PBMCs or T cells enriched from blood (not recorded which). V is TRBV11-3 and J is TRBJ2-7; 8 nucleotides line up with TRBD2. CDR3: CASSLEAGDGVQYF. The CDR3 nucleotides read TGTGCCAGCAGCTTAGAAGCGGGAGATGGAGTGCAGTACTTC. Based on the CDR3 plus reference TRBV11-3 and TRBJ2-7, the full variable domain is EAGVVQSPRYKIIEKKQPVAFWCNPISGHNTLYWYLQNLGQGPELLIRYENEEAVDDSQLPKDRFSAERLKGVDSTLKIQPAELGDSAVYLCASSLEAGDGVQYFGPGTRLTVT.